What follows is one T cell receptor beta chain and its context. Antigen: not known. The CDR3 covers 12 residues. The V gene lost 0 bases and the J gene lost 6 bases, with 7 bases spanning the gap. Germline CDR1 and CDR2: SGHNT and YYREEE (reference sequence). The sample belongs to a study of OX40 agonist ivuxolimab in advanced cancers. Across the study: The treatment was a fully human IgG2 OX40 agonist, ivuxolimab.

Clones were sequenced by immunoSEQ multiplex PCR, and TCRdb holds only the in-frame ones, with some missing. The sample has about 50,000 clones; about 85% are singletons. Whole-study findings and limits: In the 0.1-3.0 mg/kg groups, partial responders showed among the lowest expansion. Fewer expanded clones were found on average in CD4+ than in CD8+ T cells.

This sequence originates from an adult with an advanced solid tumor such as melanoma, head and neck, liver or kidney cancer. This rearrangement joins TRBV5-4 to TRBJ2-7; no clear D. Sequenced material: CD4+ or CD8+ T cells sorted from blood, taken in a trial of the OX40 agonist ivuxolimab. CDR3: CASSLVGFEQYF. CDR3 DNA: TGTGCCAGCAGCTTGGTGGGTTTCGAGCAGTACTTC. Full variable domain (remainder filled in from reference TRBV5-4 and TRBJ2-7): ETGVTQSPTHLIKTRGQQVTLRCSSQSGHNTVSWYQQALGQGPQFIFQYYREEENGRGNFPPRFSGLQFPNYSSELNVNALELDDSALYLCASSLVGFEQYFGPGTRLTVT.